This TCR beta chain came from a study of radiotherapy plus CTLA-4 blockade in lung cancer. Study background: An objective response was seen in about 18% of patients, and disease control in more than 25%. Regarding the study as a whole: There was expansion of tumor-derived TCR clones in blood after radiotherapy plus ipilimumab.

Turning to this clone: Its antigen remains unidentified.

Focal radiation plus CTLA-4 blockade with ipilimumab was given to patients with chemo-refractory metastatic non-small-cell lung cancer. Only in-frame clones appear in the TCRdb table, and some are missing; sequencing was by immunoSEQ multiplex PCR. The table lists around 70,000 clones, 70% to 80% of them singletons. There are 11 residues in the CDR3. Germline V lookup: CDR1 SGHTS, CDR2 YDEGEE. V dropped 6 bases and J dropped 4 bases, with 5 bases sitting between them. This TCR derives from a human donor with non-small cell lung cancer whose response to radiotherapy plus ipilimumab could not be evaluated. Some clones in this sample may be carry-over from other donors' samples. The sample in question was peripheral blood, obtained from a patient treated with radiotherapy plus ipilimumab. The chain links TRBV5-8 to TRBJ2-1, with D uncertain. The CDR3 loop reads CASTVYNEQFF. DNA for the CDR3: TGTGCCAGCACCGTATACAATGAGCAGTTCTTC.